This T cell receptor beta chain emerged from a study of cytomegalovirus exposure and HLA in healthy donors. It was with 60 Vbeta and 13 Jbeta primers that the PCR ran. Here immunoSEQ multiplex PCR was the method, and the copy in TCRdb shows in-frame clones only, minus some. There are about 140,000 clones in the sample; 60% to 80% occur only once, and roughly 2% lies in the top ten. This CDR3 region has 14 residues. Trimming took 6 bases from V and 6 from J, leaving 17 bases between them. Per the germline V gene, CDR1 is MNHNS and CDR2 is SASEGT. The chain employs TRBV6-1 and TRBJ1-1; possibly TRBD1 for D (6 bases). The sample consisted of PBMCs. This receptor was taken from a man aged 25 to 40 in good health and CMV-seronegative. CDR3 nucleotides: TGTGCCAGCAGGGAGACAGGCGTTAATGCTGAAGCTTTCTTT. Amino acid sequence: CASRETGVNAEAFF.